One and the same sample provided the 20 T cell receptor beta chains below, sequenced in a study of blood T cell repertoires in COVID-19. This table comes from immunoSEQ multiplex PCR, and its TCRdb copy is limited to in-frame clones, with some not included. The sample has 150,000 to 200,000 clones, 75% to 85% seen once; the top ten hold less than 7%. Material: peripheral blood. Receptors were obtained from a woman aged 40 to 50 with COVID-19, enrolled during active disease.

The chain carries TRBV21-1 and TRBJ2-7; the table names TRBD1, a call not compared with the DNA. TRBV21-1 is deemed a pseudogene. This CDR3 spans 14 amino acids. CDR3 DNA: TGTGCCAGCAGTGCACGAGACAGGGGGAGAGAGCAGTACTTC. It specifies CASSARDRGREQYF.

The J gene is TRBJ2-1, the V gene TRBV15; possibly TRBD1 for D (5 bases). V lost 0 bases, J lost 6 bases, and 12 bases lay in between. Germline lookup yields CDR1 LNHNV and CDR2 YYDKDF (reference sequence). The CDR3 runs 15 residues. CDR3 nucleotide sequence: TGTGCCACCAGCAGAGATTATCCAGGGATCAATGAGCAGTTCTTC. It yields the protein CATSRDYPGINEQFF.

This sequence joins TRBV27 and TRBJ2-7; 8 bases match TRBD1. This CDR3 comprises 14 residues. V trimming: 4 bases; J trimming: 4 bases; junction bases outside the gene matches: 6. CDR1 is MNHEY, CDR2 SMNVEV, per germline (reference sequence). The CDR3: CASSYWQGAYEQYF. The CDR3 DNA is TGTGCCAGCAGTTACTGGCAGGGGGCATACGAGCAGTACTTC.

V usage is TRBV5-4 and J usage is TRBJ2-2, with a weak D call TRBD1 (7 bases). The CDR3 sequence is 14 residues long. Trimming shortened V by 5 bases and J by 4 bases, and 12 bases separated the two germline ends. Germline V gene data show CDR1 as SGHNT and CDR2 as YYREEE (reference sequence). The CDR3: CASSLQGGTGELFF. CDR3 nucleotide sequence: TGTGCCAGCAGTCTCCAGGGGGGCACCGGGGAGCTGTTTTTT.

V gene TRBV7-3 combines with J gene TRBJ1-2; 7 bases are shared with TRBD1. CDR1 and CDR2 from the germline V gene are SGHTA and FQGTGA. Trimming removed 5 bases from V and 7 bases from J; junction bases left unmatched: 10. The CDR3 sequence is 14 residues long. The CDR3 spells CASSGGQIISGYTF. The CDR3 region has the DNA TGTGCCAGCAGCGGGGGACAGATTATAAGTGGCTACACCTTC.

V gene TRBV5-4 combines with J gene TRBJ2-3; 9 bases line up with TRBD2. Germline V gene lookup returns CDR1 SGHNT and CDR2 YYREEE (reference sequence). V shed 1 base and J 2 bases; nucleotides not matched to a gene: 5. CDR3 length: 16 residues. The CDR3: CASSLFLAGDTDTQYF. The CDR3 DNA is TGTGCCAGCAGCTTGTTCTTAGCGGGAGACACAGATACGCAGTATTTT.

This clone was observed a few times. Other DNA sequences in this specimen translate into the identical CDR3. J is TRBJ1-1 and V is TRBV2; D gene ambiguous. Germline assignment: CDR1 SNHLY and CDR2 FYNNEI. V gave up 2 bases and J gave up 5 bases, with 9 bases separating them. The CDR3 length is 13 residues. The CDR3 nucleotides are TGTGCCAGCAGTGAAAGACGAGGAACTGAAGCTTTCTTT. It yields the protein CASSERRGTEAFF.

The rearrangement joins TRBV6-2 or TRBV6-3 to TRBJ2-5, with D possibly being TRBD2 (5 bases). Germline V gene lookup returns CDR1 MNHEY and CDR2 SVGEGT. This CDR3 region has 15 residues. V was pared by 0 bases and J by 5 bases, with 13 bases between. Here the CDR3 DNA reads TGTGCCAGCAGTTACTCCCCCGAAGGCGGGGAGACCCAGTACTTC. Its protein product is CASSYSPEGGETQYF.

V is TRBV4-1 and J is TRBJ1-5, with no clear D. V was pared by 0 bases and J by 3 bases, with 6 bases between. This CDR3 spans 14 amino acids. Germline assignment: CDR1 MGHRA and CDR2 YSYEKL. As DNA, the CDR3 is TGCGCCAGCAGCCAAGATTCGTACAATCAGCCCCAGCATTTT. This codes for CASSQDSYNQPQHF.

The CDR3 DNA reads TGTGCCAGCAGCTTACACATTCAAGCGGGGTTGGAGACCCAGTACTTC. The encoded protein is CASSLHIQAGLETQYF. V gene TRBV11-1 combines with J gene TRBJ2-5, with 7 positions matching TRBD2. From germline, CDR1 is SGHAT and CDR2 FQDESV (reference sequence). The CDR3 extends over 16 amino acids. Losses at the gene ends were 2 bases for V and 5 bases for J; bases not matched to a gene: 11.

The chain joins TRBV9 to TRBJ2-3; 10 nucleotides match TRBD1. Germline V lookup: CDR1 SGDLS, CDR2 YYNGEE. The CDR3 contains 16 residues. The V and J ends lost 4 bases and 1 base, in that order; junction bases with no gene match: 6. The CDR3 spells CASSREGTGGTDTQYF. In DNA form, the CDR3 reads TGTGCCAGCAGCAGAGAGGGGACAGGGGGCACAGATACGCAGTATTTT.

The V call is TRBV2, the J call TRBJ2-3; 8 positions match TRBD1. The J segment lost 0 bases and the V segment lost 5 bases, leaving 10 bases of the junction unmatched. Looked up from germline, CDR1 is SNHLY and CDR2 is FYNNEI. The CDR3 has 17 amino acids. The CDR3 DNA follows: TGTGCCAGCAGTAGACAGGGGTCCAAGCCTAGCACAGATACGCAGTATTTT. This codes for CASSRQGSKPSTDTQYF.

Only a few counts were recorded for this clone. The chain is built from TRBV10-2 and TRBJ2-5; D gene uncertain. There are 13 residues in the CDR3. Deletions cut 3 bases from V and 5 bases from J, with 10 bases between. Germline lookup yields CDR1 WSHSY and CDR2 SAAADI. CDR3 residues: CASSDGGYETQYF. The CDR3 region has the DNA TGCGCCAGCAGTGACGGCGGTTACGAGACCCAGTACTTC.

The genes are TRBV5-5 and TRBJ2-7; the match to TRBD1 covers 9 bases. J was trimmed by 4 bases and V by 4 bases; bases with no gene match: 6. Per the germline V gene, CDR1 is SGHKS and CDR2 is YYEKEE (reference sequence). This CDR3 spans 14 amino acids. The CDR3 sequence: CASSGNRGLYEQYF. CDR3 in DNA: TGTGCCAGCAGCGGGAACAGGGGGCTTTACGAGCAGTACTTC.

V and J are TRBV6-5 and TRBJ2-7, with 8 bases matching TRBD1. Trimming took 10 bases from V and 1 from J; bases not matched to a gene: 9. Germline V gene sequence: CDR1 MNHEY, CDR2 SVGAGI. This CDR3 spans 14 amino acids. The CDR3 DNA is TGTGCCACGATATCCGGGACAGGTTCCTACGAGCAGTACTTC. This encodes CATISGTGSYEQYF.

The genes are TRBV7-2 and TRBJ1-5; no firm D call. Per the germline V gene, CDR1 is SGHTA and CDR2 is FQGNSA. This CDR3 contains 15 residues. The ends were cut back, 3 bases at V and 1 base at J, with 10 bases in the middle. The CDR3 DNA reads as TGTGCCAGCAGCTTCGAAGGGAGGAGCAATCAGCCCCAGCATTTT. Translated, it gives CASSFEGRSNQPQHF.

The chain recombines TRBV2 with TRBJ2-6; D is uncertain. CDR3 length equals 13 residues. V dropped 5 bases and J dropped 3 bases, with 5 bases sitting between them. The germline V gene has CDR1 SNHLY and CDR2 FYNNEI. CDR3 amino acids: CASSQNGANVLTF. CDR3 DNA sequence: TGTGCCAGCAGTCAAAATGGGGCCAACGTCCTGACTTTC.

J is TRBJ2-3 and V is TRBV7-2; TRBD2 matches at 8 bases. V shed 1 base, J shed 1 base, and the junction held 4 bases outside the gene matches. The germline gives CDR1 SGHTA, CDR2 FQGNSA. This CDR3 has 16 amino acids. The CDR3 loop reads CASSLEGRGGTDTQYF. The CDR3 bases are TGTGCCAGCAGCTTAGAAGGGCGGGGGGGCACAGATACGCAGTATTTT.

This clone has a handful of counts. This chain joins TRBV6-5 and TRBJ2-7, with D possibly TRBD2 on 5 matching bases. This CDR3 spans 13 amino acids. Per the germline V gene, CDR1 is MNHEY and CDR2 is SVGAGI. Trimming took off 5 bases at V and 4 bases at J, with 12 bases between the two ends. The DNA of the CDR3 is TGTGCCAGCAGTCGGGATCTCCAATACGAGCAGTACTTC. It encodes CASSRDLQYEQYF.

DNA for the CDR3: TGTGCCTGCAACCCCAGGGGCCTCTCCTACGAGCAGTACTTC. This encodes CACNPRGLSYEQYF. The chain carries TRBV30 and TRBJ2-7, with D perhaps TRBD1 (6 bases). V was clipped by 6 bases and J by 0 bases, with 15 bases between them. Germline V lookup: CDR1 GTSNPN, CDR2 SVGIG (reference sequence). This CDR3 has 14 residues.